This section outlines one T cell receptor beta chain sequence together with its context. The data derive from a study of patients and donors after allogeneic stem cell transplantation. TCRdb independently ran MiXCR on the RT-PCR reads; one entry per CDR3 protein. The sample has under 200,000 distinct CDR3 sequences, approximately 30% seen once. Sequencing input: blood, either unsorted or a sorted T cell fraction (not recorded which). The receptor was derived from a human donor who was either an allogeneic HSCT recipient or a stem cell or donor lymphocyte infusion donor (not recorded which). It is not recorded whose cells these are; they may come from a transplant donor.

CDR3 coding DNA: TGTGCCAGCAGCTTCGGCGGCCGCTACTATGGCTACACCTTC. Its translation: CASSFGGRYYGYTF. The V gene is TRBV5-5, the J gene TRBJ1-2; no clear D. The V gene lost 2 bases and the J gene lost 3 bases, with 11 bases spanning the gap. The germline CDR1 and CDR2 sequences are SGHKS and YYEKEE (reference sequence). The CDR3 is 14 residues long.